This paragraph covers one T cell receptor beta chain sequence. The antigen remains unidentified. In the source study's methods: Out-of-frame sequences were removed, leaving around 2.2 million distinct TCRbeta sequences. Profiling relied on immunoSEQ multiplex PCR, and the TCRdb table lists in-frame clones only, not all of them. The V and J calls and clone size are taken from that table; D and trimming were inferred from the DNA. The sample records tens of thousands of clones, 76% being singletons. The sort gate was single viable CD3+CD4+CD8-CD45RO+ cells for memory CD4+ T cells. Serum IgG to CMV pp150, pp28, p38 and p52 defined serostatus. This record comes from a study of memory CD4+ T cells and cytomegalovirus serostatus. Study-wide context: Donors were healthy Belgian adults, about ten CMV seropositive and about two dozen seronegative. General study points: The CMV-associated TCR signature appears largely within the CD4+ memory repertoire.

Per the germline V gene, CDR1 is SGHRS and CDR2 is YFSETQ. The CDR3 is 14 residues long. The V end was cut by 0 bases, the J end by 1 base, with 4 bases between. V and J are TRBV5-1 and TRBJ2-2; D unclear. The clonotype comes from an adult in good health and CMV-seronegative. The sample taken for sequencing was memory CD4+ T cells from blood. In nucleotides, the CDR3 is TGCGCCAGCAGCTTGGCAGGGAACACCGGGGAGCTGTTTTTT. Protein product: CASSLAGNTGELFF. The variable domain in full, with the rest retrieved from reference TRBV5-1 and TRBJ2-2, is KAGVTQTPRYLIKTRGQQVTLSCSPISGHRSVSWYQQTPGQGLQFLFEYFSETQRNKGNFPGRFSGRQFSNSRSEMNVSTLELGDSALYLCASSLAGNTGELFFGEGSRLTVL.